Described below is a single TCR beta chain sequence and its context. This specimen comes from a study of shared T cell receptors in the human thymus. TCRdb's table, derived via immunoSEQ multiplex PCR, lists solely in-frame clones and lacks some. The table has roughly 710,000 clones, 70% to 90% seen once. The CDR3 loop spans 15 amino acids. Trimming took off 1 base at V and 1 base at J, with 7 bases between the two ends. Germline values: CDR1 SSHAT, CDR2 FNYEAQ (reference sequence). A further study also used this sample, focusing on human thymus T cells. That work adds: Healthy Finnish infants undergoing corrective surgery for congenital heart defects were the donors. Thymic resections from corrective heart surgery supplied the tissue. Unrelated individuals were reported by related research to share highly overlapping thymic repertoires.

The chain has TRBV7-7 and TRBJ2-2; D unresolved. Sequences were obtained from thymocytes. The clonotype comes from a girl under three years old with a congenital heart defect. CDR3 sequence reads: CASSLVAENTGELFF. CDR3 in DNA: TGTGCCAGCAGCTTAGTGGCGGAGAACACCGGGGAGCTGTTTTTT.